Listed here is a single T cell receptor (beta chain). Its antigen is currently unknown. Per germline, CDR1 LNHDA and CDR2 SQIVND (reference sequence). With 10 bases clipped from V and 5 bases from J, the junction kept 9 bases outside the gene matches. CDR3 length: 13 amino acids. Lymphocytes (intraepithelial and lamina propria) were released by processing the graft tissue. Some clones are missing from TCRdb's copy, which holds only in-frame ones; the method was immunoSEQ multiplex PCR. This table holds roughly 36,000 clones, about nine tenths found once. This sample was included in a study of graft-versus-host responses after intestinal transplantation. Across the whole study: Every one of the recipients received anti-thymocyte globulin induction and afterwards took tacrolimus and steroids for about 3 years.

Study-wide results and caveats: GvH clones were identified in recipient marrow, with some first appearing in ileum or blood.

The sequenced sample was ileum tissue, obtained about 200 days after intestinal transplant. This receptor was obtained from a human patient who received an intestinal transplant, so some T cells may come from the graft donor. J is TRBJ2-5 and V is TRBV19; 8 bases map to TRBD2. Written as DNA, the CDR3 is TGTGCCACGGGGCTAGCGGGTTATGAGACCCAGTACTTC. Translation: CATGLAGYETQYF. Variable domain in full (rest from reference TRBV19 and TRBJ2-5): DGGITQSPKYLFRKEGQNVTLSCEQNLNHDAMYWYRQDPGQGLRLIYYSQIVNDFQKGDIAEGYSVSREKKESFPLTVTSAQKNPTAFYLCATGLAGYETQYFGPGTRLLVL.